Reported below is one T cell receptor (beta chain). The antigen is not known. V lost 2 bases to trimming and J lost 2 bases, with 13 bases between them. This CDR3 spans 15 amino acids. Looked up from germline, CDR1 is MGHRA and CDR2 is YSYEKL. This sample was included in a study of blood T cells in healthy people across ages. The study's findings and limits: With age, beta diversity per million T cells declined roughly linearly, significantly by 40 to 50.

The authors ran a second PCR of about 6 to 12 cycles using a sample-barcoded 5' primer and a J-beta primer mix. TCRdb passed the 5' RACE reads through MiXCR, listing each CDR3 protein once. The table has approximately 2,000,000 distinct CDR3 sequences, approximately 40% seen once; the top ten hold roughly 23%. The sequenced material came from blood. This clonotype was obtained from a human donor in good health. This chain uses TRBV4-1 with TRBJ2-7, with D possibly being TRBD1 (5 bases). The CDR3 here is CASSQTAGSTYEQYF. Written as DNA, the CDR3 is TGCGCCAGCAGCCAAACCGCAGGGTCTACCTACGAGCAGTACTTC.